The 31 T cell receptor beta chains presented below share a single source sample, sequenced in a study of shared clonotypes between healthy human individuals. Libraries were prepared by immunoSEQ multiplex PCR; TCRdb keeps only in-frame clonotypes and omits some of them. The sample has hundreds of thousands of clones; approximately 79% are singletons. Material for sequencing was memory CD4+ T cells sorted from blood. Subset defined: CD45RA-negative fraction. All receptors come from a woman aged 30 to 39 in good health.

The chain joins TRBV19 to TRBJ1-4; D not certain. Trimming shortened V by 8 bases and J by 4 bases, and 17 bases separated the two germline ends. Germline CDR1 LNHDA, CDR2 SQIVND (reference sequence). This CDR3 contains 15 residues. The CDR3 sequence: CASSYNRHRNEKLFF. For the CDR3, the DNA is TGTGCCAGTTCTTACAACCGACATCGTAATGAAAAACTGTTTTTT.

The V gene is TRBV2, the J gene TRBJ1-1; D call uncertain. Between the trimmed V and J ends, which lost 4 bases and 1 base, there was a span of 10 bases. Per germline, CDR1 SNHLY and CDR2 FYNNEI. This CDR3 has 14 amino acids. The CDR3 loop is CASSVNRRNTEAFF. The CDR3 region has the DNA TGTGCCAGCAGTGTTAACAGAAGGAACACTGAAGCTTTCTTT. The variable domain in full, completed from reference TRBV2 and TRBJ1-1, reads EPEVTQTPSHQVTQMGQEVILRCVPISNHLYFYWYRQILGQKVEFLVSFYNNEISEKSEIFDDQFSVERPDGSNFTLKIRSTKLEDSAMYFCASSVNRRNTEAFFGQGTRLTVV.

The chain is built from TRBV4-1 and TRBJ1-2; TRBD1 matches 8 bases. The V and J ends lost 1 base and 5 bases, in that order; junction bases with no gene match: 9. CDR1 MGHRA and CDR2 YSYEKL come from the germline V gene. The CDR3 contains 16 residues. The DNA of the CDR3 is TGCGCCAGCAGCCAAGCCCGGGACAGGTGGGCGTATGGCTACACCTTC. Translated, it gives CASSQARDRWAYGYTF.

V usage is TRBV6-1 and J usage is TRBJ1-3; D unclear. The germline CDR1 and CDR2 sequences are MNHNS and SASEGT. This CDR3 contains 15 residues. The V end was cut by 3 bases, the J end by 0 bases, with 9 bases between. The CDR3, as DNA: TGTGCCAGCAGTGAGGGTCTGACCTCTGGAAACACCATATATTTT. Residues: CASSEGLTSGNTIYF.

This clone was seen once. This specimen includes other DNA sequences encoding the same CDR3. This sequence joins TRBV5-4 and TRBJ2-7; D is perhaps TRBD1 (6 bases). The germline V gene has CDR1 SGHNT and CDR2 YYREEE (reference sequence). The CDR3 length is 13 residues. Trimming shortened V by 2 bases and J by 3 bases, and 9 bases separated the two germline ends. In DNA form, the CDR3 reads TGTGCCAGCAGCTTTCAGGGGTACTACGAGCAGTACTTC. This gives the protein CASSFQGYYEQYF. The full variable domain, in which reference TRBV5-4 and TRBJ2-7 provide the parts outside the CDR3, is ETGVTQSPTHLIKTRGQQVTLRCSSQSGHNTVSWYQQALGQGPQFIFQYYREEENGRGNFPPRFSGLQFPNYSSELNVNALELDDSALYLCASSFQGYYEQYFGPGTRLTVT.

The V call is TRBV18, the J call TRBJ1-5, with 7 nucleotides matching TRBD1. V lost 6 bases, J lost 3 bases, and 2 bases stayed unmatched. CDR1 is KGHSH, CDR2 LQKENI, per germline. CDR3 size: 13 residues. Here the CDR3 reads CASSGQFNQPQHF. DNA for the CDR3: TGTGCCAGCTCGGGACAGTTCAATCAGCCCCAGCATTTT.

This clone was detected only once. V usage is TRBV6-5 and J usage is TRBJ1-3; the match to TRBD1 covers 8 bases. Germline V CDR1 and CDR2: MNHEY, SVGAGI. The V and J ends lost 4 bases and 4 bases, in that order; junction bases with no gene match: 3. This CDR3 spans 14 amino acids. The chain's CDR3 is CASSWTGSGNTIYF. For the CDR3, the DNA is TGTGCCAGCAGTTGGACAGGGAGCGGAAACACCATATATTTT.

A few counts support this clone. The chain links TRBV20-1 to TRBJ2-5; D uncertain. CDR1 DFQATT and CDR2 SNEGSKA come from the germline V gene (reference sequence). This CDR3 contains 10 residues. V was trimmed by 5 bases and J by 5 bases, leaving 6 bases between them. This chain's CDR3 is CSAAYETQYF. The CDR3 nucleotides read TGCAGTGCTGCTTACGAGACCCAGTACTTC.

The V and J genes are TRBV2 and TRBJ1-4, with a tentative D call TRBD1 (5 bases). This CDR3 is 11 amino acids long. CDR1 and CDR2 from the germline V gene are SNHLY and FYNNEI. The ends were cut back, 9 bases at V and 10 bases at J, with 12 bases in the middle. The CDR3 is CASKGRGKLFF. The CDR3 DNA reads as TGTGCCAGTAAGGGTAGGGGAAAACTGTTTTTT.

The CDR3 DNA follows: TGTGCCAGCAGCTTGAGTCGCGGGACGGGTTACGAGCAGTACTTC. This codes for CASSLSRGTGYEQYF. The J gene is TRBJ2-7, the V gene TRBV5-5; a weak D match, TRBD2 (6 bases). Germline V gives CDR1 SGHKS, CDR2 YYEKEE (reference sequence). V dropped 1 base and J dropped 4 bases, with 15 bases sitting between them. CDR3 length equals 15 residues.

The V gene is TRBV5-1, the J gene TRBJ2-5; 10 nucleotides match TRBD1. V was pared by 4 bases and J by 4 bases, with 13 bases of the junction left unmatched. From germline, CDR1 is SGHRS and CDR2 YFSETQ. CDR3 size: 17 residues. DNA for the CDR3: TGCGCCAGCAGCCCGGGACAGGGGAGAGGAAGTAGAGAGACCCAGTACTTC. Translating gives CASSPGQGRGSRETQYF.

This clone was detected only a few times. The V call is TRBV5-6, the J call TRBJ2-1; D is undetermined. The length of the CDR3 is 15 residues. V lost 0 bases and J 0 bases, leaving 7 bases between the germline ends. The germline CDR1 and CDR2 sequences are SGHDT and YYEEEE. The CDR3 DNA is TGTGCCAGCAGCTTGGAGGAGAACTCCTACAATGAGCAGTTCTTC. Protein product: CASSLEENSYNEQFF.

The rearrangement links TRBV6-6 to TRBJ2-2; 7 nucleotides agree with TRBD2. V dropped 0 bases and J dropped 7; count of bases not matched to a gene: 8. Germline assignment: CDR1 MNHNY and CDR2 SVGAGI (reference sequence). The CDR3 has 16 amino acids. The CDR3 region is CASSYSSAGASGELFF. CDR3 DNA sequence: TGTGCCAGCAGTTACTCGAGTGCGGGAGCAAGCGGGGAGCTGTTTTTT.

The gene calls are TRBV18 and TRBJ2-7, with TRBD1 matching 9 bases. The ends lost 4 bases at V and 4 bases at J; junction bases unmatched: 8. From germline, CDR1 is KGHSH and CDR2 LQKENI. The CDR3 is 15 amino acids. The CDR3 reads CASSLSTGGTYEQYF. The DNA of the CDR3 is TGTGCCAGCTCACTATCTACAGGGGGCACGTACGAGCAGTACTTC. The whole variable domain, remainder taken from reference TRBV18 and TRBJ2-7, is NAGVMQNPRHLVRRRGQEARLRCSPMKGHSHVYWYRQLPEEGLKFMVYLQKENIIDESGMPKERFSAEFPKEGPSILRIQQVVRGDSAAYFCASSLSTGGTYEQYFGPGTRLTVT.

The chain employs TRBV6-5 and TRBJ1-5, with D hard to call. CDR1 is MNHEY, CDR2 SVGAGI, per germline. This CDR3 has 13 amino acids. Trimming pared 6 bases from V and 5 bases from J, leaving 11 bases between. The CDR3 DNA reads as TGTGCCAGCAGACCGGGGATCCATCAGCCCCAGCATTTT. It specifies CASRPGIHQPQHF.

This rearrangement joins TRBV9 to TRBJ1-5; 8 bases line up with TRBD1. Germline assignment: CDR1 SGDLS and CDR2 YYNGEE. This CDR3 has 14 residues. J gave up 5 bases and V 7 bases, and 8 bases lay outside the gene matches. CDR3 nucleotide sequence: TGTGCCAGCCCTCGACAGGGGTTCGATCAGCCCCAGCATTTT. It yields the protein CASPRQGFDQPQHF.

The chain recombines TRBV11-2 with TRBJ2-5, with D hard to call. Germline-derived CDR1 and CDR2 are SGHAT and FQNNGV. The length of the CDR3 is 14 residues. Trimming cost V 3 bases and J 2 bases, with 10 bases left between them. The CDR3 DNA is TGTGCCAGCAGCTTCGGACCATTACAAGAGACCCAGTACTTC. It codes for CASSFGPLQETQYF. The full variable domain, with the rest looked up from reference TRBV11-2 and TRBJ2-5, is EAGVAQSPRYKIIEKRQSVAFWCNPISGHATLYWYQQILGQGPKLLIQFQNNGVVDDSQLPKDRFSAERLKGVDSTLKIQPAKLEDSAVYLCASSFGPLQETQYFGPGTRLLVL.

Notes on this clone: At the DNA level, this CDR3 is encoded by other sequences in the same sample as well. V is TRBV2 and J is TRBJ2-2; D might be TRBD2 (5 bases). This CDR3 comprises 13 residues. The germline V gene encodes CDR1 SNHLY and CDR2 FYNNEI. V lost 4 bases and J lost 4, with 7 bases in between. The CDR3 reads CASSVEGTGELFF. CDR3 coding DNA: TGTGCCAGCAGTGTAGAGGGCACCGGGGAGCTGTTTTTT.

The chain joins TRBV7-3 to TRBJ2-2, with 16 nucleotides matching TRBD2. The CDR3 runs to 18 residues. Germline V gene sequence: CDR1 SGHTA, CDR2 FQGTGA. V lost 5 bases to trimming and J lost 7 bases; unmatched junction nucleotides: 10. The chain's CDR3 is CASSPGTSGRARGGELFF. CDR3 nucleotides: TGTGCCAGCAGCCCGGGGACTAGCGGGAGGGCCCGAGGCGGGGAGCTGTTTTTT.

The J gene is TRBJ2-1, the V gene TRBV5-6; 7 bases are a match to TRBD2. CDR1 SGHDT and CDR2 YYEEEE come from the germline V gene. The CDR3 totals 17 residues. J was trimmed by 9 bases and V by 4 bases; bases with no gene match: 19. DNA of the CDR3: TGTGCCAGCAGCAGGCGGACTAGTTTTCTATCGCGGACTGAGCAGTTCTTC. Its protein is CASSRRTSFLSRTEQFF. Combining the CDR3 with reference TRBV5-6 and TRBJ2-1 gives the whole variable domain DAGVTQSPTHLIKTRGQQVTLRCSPKSGHDTVSWYQQALGQGPQFIFQYYEEEERQRGNFPDRFSGHQFPNYSSELNVNALLLGDSALYLCASSRRTSFLSRTEQFFGPGTRLTVL.

The genes are TRBV5-5 and TRBJ2-7; possibly TRBD2 for D (5 bases). V was shortened by 0 bases and J by 1 base, with 8 bases between the two germline ends. CDR3 length equals 14 residues. The germline V gene encodes CDR1 SGHKS and CDR2 YYEKEE (reference sequence). The DNA of the CDR3 is TGTGCCAGCAGCTTGGAACCGGGATCCTACGAGCAGTACTTC. Its protein is CASSLEPGSYEQYF.

As DNA, the CDR3 is TGTGCCAGCCGAGGGACTAGCGGTTACAATGAGCAGTTCTTC. Its protein is CASRGTSGYNEQFF. The rearrangement links TRBV25-1 to TRBJ2-1; 11 bases align to TRBD2. Germline CDR1 is MGHDK and CDR2 is SYGVNS. This CDR3 comprises 14 residues. The J segment lost 4 bases and the V segment lost 8 bases, leaving 4 bases of the junction unmatched.

V usage is TRBV29-1 and J usage is TRBJ2-1, with 7 bases identical to TRBD1. Losses at the gene ends were 3 bases for V and 5 bases for J; bases not matched to a gene: 7. The CDR3 totals 14 residues. Germline CDR1 SQVTM, CDR2 ANQGSEA. The chain's CDR3 is CSVDPGQYNNEQFF. DNA of the CDR3: TGCAGCGTTGACCCGGGACAGTATAACAATGAGCAGTTCTTC.

The chain combines TRBV6-6 with TRBJ1-2, with a possible D match to TRBD1 (5 bases). The CDR3 runs to 15 residues. CDR1 and CDR2 (germline): MNHNY, SVGAGI (reference sequence). The V gene lost 6 bases and the J gene lost 4 bases, with 18 bases spanning the gap. In DNA form, the CDR3 reads TGTGCCAGCAGCCCACGGGGGGGGGAAAGCTATGGCTACACCTTC. Its translation is CASSPRGGESYGYTF.

Here the CDR3 DNA reads TGCGCCAGCAGCTTCGGGGCAGGGCTTGGTCAGCCCCAGCATTTT. Its protein is CASSFGAGLGQPQHF. This rearrangement joins TRBV5-1 to TRBJ1-5, with a tentative D call TRBD1 (5 bases). The V end lost 2 bases, the J end lost 6 bases, and 15 bases lay between the germline ends. CDR3 size: 15 residues. Germline CDR1 reads SGHRS; CDR2 reads YFSETQ.

This clone was seen many times. The rearrangement links TRBV19 to TRBJ1-2; maybe TRBD1 (6 bases). The CDR3 contains 14 residues. From germline, CDR1 is LNHDA and CDR2 SQIVND (reference sequence). Trimming left V 5 bases short and J 3 bases short, with 13 bases between. The CDR3: CASSDRISDYGYTF. The DNA of the CDR3 is TGTGCCAGTAGTGACAGGATCTCCGACTATGGCTACACCTTC.

This chain connects TRBV27 to TRBJ1-5; perhaps TRBD1 as D (6 bases). Germline assignment: CDR1 MNHEY and CDR2 SMNVEV (reference sequence). Trimming took off 5 bases at V and 4 bases at J, with 15 bases between the two ends. The CDR3 covers 15 residues. CDR3 bases: TGTGCCAGCAGTGCCACCGGGACATATAATCAGCCCCAGCATTTT. It translates to CASSATGTYNQPQHF.

The gene calls are TRBV7-8 and TRBJ2-3; TRBD2 might be the D (6 bases). The CDR3 contains 14 residues. CDR1 is SGHVS and CDR2 is FQNEAQ in the germline V gene. Deletions cut 8 bases from V and 0 bases from J, with 12 bases between. CDR3: CASGPAGSTDTQYF. In nucleotides, the CDR3 is TGTGCCAGCGGGCCGGCGGGGAGCACAGATACGCAGTATTTT.

As regards this clone: Different DNA sequences within this sample yield the same CDR3. The V call is TRBV27, the J call TRBJ1-1; D ambiguous. The CDR3 contains 14 residues. Germline V gene data show CDR1 as MNHEY and CDR2 as SMNVEV (reference sequence). The V gene lost 3 bases and the J gene lost 2 bases, with 10 bases spanning the gap. CDR3 coding DNA: TGTGCCAGCAGTTTTAGGCATTTAAACACTGAAGCTTTCTTT. This encodes CASSFRHLNTEAFF.

This clone occurred many times. The chain joins TRBV5-4 to TRBJ2-7; D may be TRBD1 or TRBD2 (5 bases each). The CDR3 has 16 residues. V lost 4 bases, J lost 3 bases, and 20 bases lay in between. Germline CDR1 SGHNT, CDR2 YYREEE (reference sequence). The CDR3 coding sequence is TGTGCCAGCAGCCAGACAATGGGGACGGGGAACTACGAGCAGTACTTC. As protein: CASSQTMGTGNYEQYF.

V is TRBV19 and J is TRBJ2-5, with D possibly matching TRBD1 (5 bases). The CDR3 length is 14 residues. Germline values: CDR1 LNHDA, CDR2 SQIVND (reference sequence). V dropped 3 bases and J dropped 6 bases, with 14 bases sitting between them. As DNA, the CDR3 is TGTGCCAGTAGTATCGGAACAGGTGACCAGACCCAGTACTTC. The encoded protein is CASSIGTGDQTQYF.